Below, 18 T cell receptor beta chains from the same sample are listed, as sequenced in a study of cytomegalovirus exposure and HLA in healthy donors. The study ran its PCR with 60 Vbeta and 13 Jbeta primers. Generated by immunoSEQ multiplex PCR, the TCRdb table keeps only in-frame clones and is missing some. The sample lists under 200,000 clones, roughly 77% occurring once. Sequencing was done on a sample of PBMCs. The receptors here all came from a woman aged 35 to 49 in good health and CMV-seropositive.

The chain combines TRBV27 with TRBJ1-2; 8 positions agree with TRBD1. This CDR3 comprises 17 residues. With V trimmed by 3 bases and J by 4 bases, 13 bases remained unmatched. Germline V gene lookup returns CDR1 MNHEY and CDR2 SMNVEV (reference sequence). Here the CDR3 reads CASSFRGRASVGYGYTF. CDR3 sequence (DNA): TGTGCCAGCAGTTTCAGGGGGCGCGCCTCCGTGGGCTATGGCTACACCTTC.

This clone was detected once. The chain combines TRBV5-5 with TRBJ1-2; TRBD1 might be the D (6 bases). V shed 5 bases and J shed 3 bases, with 14 bases lying between them. This CDR3 comprises 14 residues. In germline, CDR1 is SGHKS, CDR2 YYEKEE (reference sequence). The CDR3 loop is CASSSQGWDYGYTF. Written as DNA, the CDR3 is TGTGCCAGCAGTTCTCAGGGGTGGGACTATGGCTACACCTTC.

This clone was detected once. V and J are TRBV10-1 and TRBJ2-1; D might be TRBD1 (6 bases). The CDR3 extends over 14 amino acids. CDR1 WNHNN and CDR2 SYGVQD come from the germline V gene (reference sequence). Trimming removed 6 bases from V and 9 bases from J, with 18 bases in between. In nucleotides, the CDR3 is TGCGCCAGCAGACCGGGACACAGTGGAGGTGAGCAGTTCTTC. This gives the protein CASRPGHSGGEQFF.

This clone has only a few counts. One end of the junction varies from germline; a read error may be responsible. The chain recombines TRBV5-6 with TRBJ1-1; 9 bases fit TRBD1. CDR3 length: 14 amino acids. Germline V gene data show CDR1 as SGHDT and CDR2 as YYEEEE. The CDR3 sequence: CATSRDRANTEAFF. The CDR3 DNA reads TGTGCCACCAGCCGGGACAGGGCGAACACTGAAGCTTTCTTT.

V is TRBV19 and J is TRBJ1-5, with D perhaps matching TRBD1 (6 bases). The CDR3 has 14 amino acids. V was shortened by 7 bases and J by 4 bases, with 14 bases between the two germline ends. CDR1 is LNHDA and CDR2 is SQIVND in the germline V gene (reference sequence). This chain's CDR3 is CASTFEGVNQPQHF. DNA for the CDR3: TGTGCCAGTACCTTTGAGGGGGTGAATCAGCCCCAGCATTTT.

The rearrangement uses TRBV27 and TRBJ2-7, with 8 bases lining up with TRBD2. The V segment lost 8 bases and the J segment 6 bases; nucleotides outside the gene matches: 18. CDR1 and CDR2 (germline): MNHEY, SMNVEV (reference sequence). This CDR3 comprises 16 residues. CDR3 residues: CASSTPGGTSGFEQYF. CDR3 DNA: TGTGCCAGCTCAACCCCGGGGGGGACTAGTGGTTTCGAGCAGTACTTC.

The V gene is TRBV4-1, the J gene TRBJ2-6, with a weak D call TRBD2 (5 bases). Germline V gene sequence: CDR1 MGHRA, CDR2 YSYEKL. The CDR3 extends over 17 amino acids. The V end was cut by 1 base, the J end by 4 bases, with 14 bases between. CDR3 loop: CASSQGNRGLGANVLTF. The DNA of the CDR3 is TGCGCCAGCAGCCAAGGAAATCGGGGTTTGGGGGCCAACGTCCTGACTTTC.

The J gene is TRBJ1-1, the V gene TRBV25-1, with D possibly being TRBD1 (5 bases). CDR3 length: 13 residues. Trimming cost V 6 bases and J 4 bases, with 12 bases left between them. Germline values: CDR1 MGHDK, CDR2 SYGVNS. CDR3 sequence (DNA): TGTGCCAGCAGCAGGGCGGGGAGCACTGAAGCTTTCTTT. It translates to CASSRAGSTEAFF.

The gene calls are TRBV30 and TRBJ1-2, with 7 bases identical to TRBD1. J lost 6 bases, V lost 2 bases, and 6 bases had no gene match. The CDR3 spans 13 residues. Germline V gives CDR1 GTSNPN, CDR2 SVGIG (reference sequence). Written as DNA, the CDR3 is TGTGCCTGGAGTCTCGGACAGGTTAATGGCTACACCTTC. Protein product: CAWSLGQVNGYTF.

This clone was seen more than once but under ten times. The J gene is TRBJ2-1, the V gene TRBV9, with 10 bases lining up with TRBD2. Trimming took 4 bases from V and 5 from J; bases not matched to a gene: 6. CDR3 length: 15 amino acids. Per the germline V gene, CDR1 is SGDLS and CDR2 is YYNGEE. This CDR3 reads CASSQGLAEHNEQFF. The CDR3 DNA reads TGTGCCAGCAGCCAAGGACTAGCGGAGCACAATGAGCAGTTCTTC.

CDR3 protein: CASSQSGGFSYTQYF. DNA of the CDR3: TGCGCCAGCAGTCAATCAGGGGGATTCTCTTATACGCAGTATTTT. The chain has TRBV23-1 and TRBJ2-3; TRBD1 is a possible D gene (6 bases). TRBV23-1 is identified as an open reading frame with a role that is uncertain. This CDR3 contains 15 residues. V was trimmed by 0 bases and J by 7 bases, leaving 14 bases between them.

This clone was recorded a few times. This chain links TRBV5-1 with TRBJ2-7; the D gene is possibly TRBD2 (6 bases). Germline CDR1 SGHRS, CDR2 YFSETQ. V dropped 1 base and J dropped 5 bases, with 13 bases sitting between them. The length of the CDR3 is 14 residues. For the CDR3, the DNA is TGCGCCAGCAGCTTGCGGTCGGGGGACCACGAGCAGTACTTC. It is translated as CASSLRSGDHEQYF.

The V call is TRBV2, the J call TRBJ1-1; D might be TRBD1 (5 bases). This CDR3 is 13 amino acids long. The germline gives CDR1 SNHLY, CDR2 FYNNEI. V shed 8 bases and J shed 5 bases, with 15 bases lying between them. The CDR3 DNA sequence: TGTGCCAGCCCCCCAAGGGGTAGTACTGAAGCTTTCTTT. The encoded protein is CASPPRGSTEAFF. The full variable domain, rest sourced from reference TRBV2 and TRBJ1-1, is EPEVTQTPSHQVTQMGQEVILRCVPISNHLYFYWYRQILGQKVEFLVSFYNNEISEKSEIFDDQFSVERPDGSNFTLKIRSTKLEDSAMYFCASPPRGSTEAFFGQGTRLTVV.

J is TRBJ1-1 and V is TRBV7-3, with D perhaps TRBD1 (5 bases). The CDR3 is 17 amino acids. CDR1 is SGHTA and CDR2 is FQGTGA in the germline V gene. The V and J ends lost 5 bases and 5 bases respectively, with 24 bases between them. CDR3 nucleotide sequence: TGTGCCAGCAGCCATTGGACGGCCGGGGGTGGACCGACTGAAGCTTTCTTT. Translation: CASSHWTAGGGPTEAFF.

Details on this clone: Other DNA variants within this sample encode the same CDR3. This chain links TRBV13 with TRBJ1-2, with unresolved D. The germline V and J ends were trimmed by 0 bases and 1 base, with 6 bases remaining between them. Per the germline V gene, CDR1 is PRHDT and CDR2 is FYEKMQ (reference sequence). The CDR3 extends over 14 amino acids. The CDR3 loop is CASSLGTGNYGYTF. The CDR3 DNA reads TGTGCCAGCAGCTTAGGAACCGGTAACTATGGCTACACCTTC. The full variable domain, completed using reference TRBV13 and TRBJ1-2, is AAGVIQSPRHLIKEKRETATLKCYPIPRHDTVYWYQQGPGQDPQFLISFYEKMQSDKGSIPDRFSAQQFSDYHSELNMSSLELGDSALYFCASSLGTGNYGYTFGSGTRLTVV.

The chain carries TRBV7-2 and TRBJ2-5; 10 bases agree with TRBD1. The germline CDR1 and CDR2 sequences are SGHTA and FQGNSA. The J segment lost 4 bases and the V segment lost 4 bases, leaving 3 bases of the junction unmatched. The CDR3 totals 14 residues. CDR3 in DNA: TGTGCCAGCAGCTCGACAGGGGGCGCAGAGACCCAGTACTTC. Protein product: CASSSTGGAETQYF.

The V call is TRBV4-3, the J call TRBJ2-7; 11 bases fit TRBD2. CDR1 and CDR2 from the germline V gene are LGHNA and YSLEER. The CDR3 covers 19 residues. Trimming cost V 0 bases and J 1 base; bases outside gene matches: 11. The CDR3 nucleotides are TGCGCCAGCAGCCAAGAGATAGGGACTAGCGGATCCTTATCCTACGAGCAGTACTTC. Translation: CASSQEIGTSGSLSYEQYF.

The chain recombines TRBV7-9 with TRBJ2-1, with D tentatively TRBD1 (6 bases). Germline CDR1 reads SEHNR; CDR2 reads FQNEAQ (reference sequence). Trimming pared 1 base from V and 3 bases from J, leaving 10 bases between. This CDR3 region has 15 residues. The CDR3, as DNA: TGTGCCAGCAGCTTAGGGACAGCTAGCTACAATGAGCAGTTCTTC. It specifies CASSLGTASYNEQFF.